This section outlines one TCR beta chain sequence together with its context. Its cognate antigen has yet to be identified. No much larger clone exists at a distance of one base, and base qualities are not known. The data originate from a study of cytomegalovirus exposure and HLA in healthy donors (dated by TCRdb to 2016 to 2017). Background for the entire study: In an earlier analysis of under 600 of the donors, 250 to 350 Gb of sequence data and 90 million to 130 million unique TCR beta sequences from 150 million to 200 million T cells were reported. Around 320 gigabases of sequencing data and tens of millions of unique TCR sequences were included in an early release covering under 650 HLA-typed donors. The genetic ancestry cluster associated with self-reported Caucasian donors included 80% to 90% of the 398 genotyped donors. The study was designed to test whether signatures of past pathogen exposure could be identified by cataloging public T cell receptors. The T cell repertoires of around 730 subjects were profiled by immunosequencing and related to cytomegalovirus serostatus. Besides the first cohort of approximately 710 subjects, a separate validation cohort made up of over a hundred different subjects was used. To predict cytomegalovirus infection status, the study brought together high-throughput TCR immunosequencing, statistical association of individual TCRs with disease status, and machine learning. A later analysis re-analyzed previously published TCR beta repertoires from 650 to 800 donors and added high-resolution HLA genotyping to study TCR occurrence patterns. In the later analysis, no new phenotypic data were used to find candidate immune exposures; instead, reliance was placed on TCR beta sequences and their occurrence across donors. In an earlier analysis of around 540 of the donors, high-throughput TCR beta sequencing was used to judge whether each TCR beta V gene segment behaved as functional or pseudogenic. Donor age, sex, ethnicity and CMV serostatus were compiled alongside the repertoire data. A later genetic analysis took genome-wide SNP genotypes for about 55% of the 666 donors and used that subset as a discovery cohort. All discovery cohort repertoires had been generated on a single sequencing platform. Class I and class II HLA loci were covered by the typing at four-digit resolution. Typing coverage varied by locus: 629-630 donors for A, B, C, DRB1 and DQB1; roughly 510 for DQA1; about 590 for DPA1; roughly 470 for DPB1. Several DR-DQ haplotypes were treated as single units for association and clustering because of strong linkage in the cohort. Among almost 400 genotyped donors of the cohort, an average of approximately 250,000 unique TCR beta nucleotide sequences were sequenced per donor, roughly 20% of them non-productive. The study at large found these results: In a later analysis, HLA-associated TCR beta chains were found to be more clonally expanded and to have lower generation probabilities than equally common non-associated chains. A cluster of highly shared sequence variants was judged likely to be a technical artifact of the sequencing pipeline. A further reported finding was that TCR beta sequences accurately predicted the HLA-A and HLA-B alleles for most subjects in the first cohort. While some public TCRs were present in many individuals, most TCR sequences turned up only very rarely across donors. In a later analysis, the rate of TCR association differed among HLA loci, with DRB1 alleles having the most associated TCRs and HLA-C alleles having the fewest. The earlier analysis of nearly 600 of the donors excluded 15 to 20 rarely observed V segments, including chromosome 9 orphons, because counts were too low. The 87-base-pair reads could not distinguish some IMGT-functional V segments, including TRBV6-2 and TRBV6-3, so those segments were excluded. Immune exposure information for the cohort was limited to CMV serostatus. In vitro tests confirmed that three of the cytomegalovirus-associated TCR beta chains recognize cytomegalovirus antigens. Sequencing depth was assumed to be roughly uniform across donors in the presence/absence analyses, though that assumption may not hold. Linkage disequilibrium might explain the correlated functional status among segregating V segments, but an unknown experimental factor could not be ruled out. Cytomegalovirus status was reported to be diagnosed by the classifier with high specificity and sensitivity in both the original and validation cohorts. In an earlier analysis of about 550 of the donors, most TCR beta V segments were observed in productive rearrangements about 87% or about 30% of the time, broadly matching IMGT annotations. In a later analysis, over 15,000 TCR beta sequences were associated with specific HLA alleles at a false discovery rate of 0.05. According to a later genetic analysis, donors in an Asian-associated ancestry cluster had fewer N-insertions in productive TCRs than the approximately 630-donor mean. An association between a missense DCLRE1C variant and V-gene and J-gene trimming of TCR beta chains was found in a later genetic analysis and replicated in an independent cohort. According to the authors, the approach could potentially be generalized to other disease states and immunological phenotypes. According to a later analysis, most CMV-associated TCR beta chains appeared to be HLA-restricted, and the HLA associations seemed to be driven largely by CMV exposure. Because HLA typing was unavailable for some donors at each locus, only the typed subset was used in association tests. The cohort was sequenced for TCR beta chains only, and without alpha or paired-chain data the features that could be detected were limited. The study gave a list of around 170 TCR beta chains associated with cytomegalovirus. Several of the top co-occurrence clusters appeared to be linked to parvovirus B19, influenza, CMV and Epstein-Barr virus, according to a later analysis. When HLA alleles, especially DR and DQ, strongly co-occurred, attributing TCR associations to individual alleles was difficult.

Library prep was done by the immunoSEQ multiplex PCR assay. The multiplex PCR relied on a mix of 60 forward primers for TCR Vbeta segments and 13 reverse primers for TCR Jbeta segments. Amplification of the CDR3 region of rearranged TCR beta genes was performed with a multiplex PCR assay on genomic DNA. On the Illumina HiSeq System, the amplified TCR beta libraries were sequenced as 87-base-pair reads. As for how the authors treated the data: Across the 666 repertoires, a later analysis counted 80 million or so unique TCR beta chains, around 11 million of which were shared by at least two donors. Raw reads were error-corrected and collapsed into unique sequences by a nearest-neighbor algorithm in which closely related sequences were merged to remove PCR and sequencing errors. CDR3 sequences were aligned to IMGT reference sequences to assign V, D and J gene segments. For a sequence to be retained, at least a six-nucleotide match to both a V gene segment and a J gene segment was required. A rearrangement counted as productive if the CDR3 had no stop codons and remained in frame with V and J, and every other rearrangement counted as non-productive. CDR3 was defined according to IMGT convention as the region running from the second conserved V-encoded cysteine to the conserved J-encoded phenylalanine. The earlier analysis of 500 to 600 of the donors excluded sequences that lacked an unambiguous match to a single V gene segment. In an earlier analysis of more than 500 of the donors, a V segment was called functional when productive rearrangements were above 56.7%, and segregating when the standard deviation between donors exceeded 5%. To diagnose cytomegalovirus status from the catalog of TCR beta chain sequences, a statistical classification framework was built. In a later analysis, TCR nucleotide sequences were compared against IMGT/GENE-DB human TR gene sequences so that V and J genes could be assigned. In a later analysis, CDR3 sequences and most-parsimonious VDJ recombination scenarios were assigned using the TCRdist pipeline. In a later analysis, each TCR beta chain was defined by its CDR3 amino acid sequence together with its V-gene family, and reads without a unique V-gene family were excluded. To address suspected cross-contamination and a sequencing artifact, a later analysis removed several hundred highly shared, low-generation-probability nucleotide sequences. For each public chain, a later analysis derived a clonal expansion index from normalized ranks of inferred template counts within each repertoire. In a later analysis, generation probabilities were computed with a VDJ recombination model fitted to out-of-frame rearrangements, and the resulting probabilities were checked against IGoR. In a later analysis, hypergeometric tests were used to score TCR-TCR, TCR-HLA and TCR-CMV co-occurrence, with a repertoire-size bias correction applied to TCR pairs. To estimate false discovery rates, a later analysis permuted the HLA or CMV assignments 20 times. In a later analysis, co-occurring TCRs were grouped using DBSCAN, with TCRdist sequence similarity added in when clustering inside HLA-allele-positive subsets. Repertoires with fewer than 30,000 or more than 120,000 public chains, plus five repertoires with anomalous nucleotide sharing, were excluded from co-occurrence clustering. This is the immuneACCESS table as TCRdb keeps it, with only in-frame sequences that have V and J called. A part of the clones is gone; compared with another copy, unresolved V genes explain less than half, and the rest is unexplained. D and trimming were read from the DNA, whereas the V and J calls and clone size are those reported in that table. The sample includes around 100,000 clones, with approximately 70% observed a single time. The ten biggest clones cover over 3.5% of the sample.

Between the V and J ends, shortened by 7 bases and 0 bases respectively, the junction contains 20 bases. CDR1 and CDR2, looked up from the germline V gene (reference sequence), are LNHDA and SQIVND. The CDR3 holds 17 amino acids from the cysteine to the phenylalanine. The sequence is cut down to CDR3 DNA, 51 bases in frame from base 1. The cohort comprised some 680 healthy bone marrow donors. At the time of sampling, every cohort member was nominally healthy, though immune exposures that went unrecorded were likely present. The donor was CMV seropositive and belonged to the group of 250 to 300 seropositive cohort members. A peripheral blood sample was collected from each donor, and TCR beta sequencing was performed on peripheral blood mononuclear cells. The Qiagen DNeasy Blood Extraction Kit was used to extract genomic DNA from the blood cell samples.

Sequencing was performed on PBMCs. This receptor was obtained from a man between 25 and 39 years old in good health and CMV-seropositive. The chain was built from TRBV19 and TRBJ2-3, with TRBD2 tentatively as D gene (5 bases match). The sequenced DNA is TGTGCCAGTACCCCCCGGCCAGACTATACTAGCACAGATACGCAGTATTTT. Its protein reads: CASTPRPDYTSTDTQYF.